These 3 T cell receptor beta chains share one sample of origin, sequenced in a study of blood T cells in healthy people across ages. A second PCR, run for about 7 to 11 cycles, used a sample-barcoded 5' primer plus a J-beta primer mix. TCRdb re-called the 5' RACE reads with MiXCR, one entry per CDR3 protein. The sample records 1.5 million to 2 million distinct CDR3 sequences, 28% being singletons. The sample comprised blood. These receptors were collected from a woman aged 25 to 39 in good health.

Comments on this clonotype: Its ends do not fully match the called genes, so a read error is possible. V is TRBV20-1 and J is TRBJ2-1; D uncertain. Germline V gives CDR1 DFQATT, CDR2 SNEGSKA (reference sequence). CDR3 size: 12 residues. The CDR3 bases are TGCGGTGCTAGATATAGCCTAGATGAGCAGTTCTTC. Translated, it gives CGARYSLDEQFF.

The chain carries TRBV12-3 or TRBV12-4 and TRBJ1-2; D perhaps matches TRBD1 (6 bases). The V end was cut by 6 bases, the J end by 0 bases, with 14 bases between. The CDR3 totals 15 residues. CDR3 in DNA: TGTGCCAGCAGCCACCAGGACAGCACTAACTATGGCTACACCTTC. It encodes CASSHQDSTNYGYTF.

This clonotype was detected ten times or more. The chain has TRBV7-2 and TRBJ2-5; no definite D call. Germline lookup yields CDR1 SGHTA and CDR2 FQGNSA. Trimming took 5 bases from V and 0 from J, leaving 16 bases between them. The CDR3 has 16 residues. In DNA form, the CDR3 reads TGTGCCAGCAGCCCCAGGTCTACCAATTACCAAGAGACCCAGTACTTC. Its translation is CASSPRSTNYQETQYF. Full variable domain (outside the CDR3, taken from reference TRBV7-2 and TRBJ2-5): GAGVSQSPSNKVTEKGKDVELRCDPISGHTALYWYRQSLGQGLEFLIYFQGNSAPDKSGLPSDRFSAERTGGSVSTLTIQRTQQEDSAVYLCASSPRSTNYQETQYFGPGTRLLVL.